The 15 T cell receptor beta chains below were found in one sample sequenced in a study of regulatory T cells in long-lasting Graves disease. Stated time point: newly diagnosed GD, antithyroid drugs for less than 3 months. With RNA extracted from PBMCs as input, the TCR library was made. Building of the TCR beta libraries involved iRepertoire HTBI primers and Arm-PCR of CDR3 regions. TCRdb recomputed calls from the multiplex PCR reads with MiXCR, one row per CDR3 protein. The sample carries some 200,000 distinct CDR3 sequences, approximately 18% recorded once. These same data were also listed under a study on T cells in Graves' hyperthyroidism and ophthalmopathy.

Sequences were derived from peripheral blood mononuclear cells (PBMCs), sampled at new diagnosis, from a patient treated with antithyroid drugs. These receptors all stem from a woman aged 30 to 39 with Graves disease.

V usage is TRBV2 and J usage is TRBJ1-1; D gene ambiguous. Trimming pared 4 bases from V and 9 bases from J, leaving 6 bases between. The CDR3 runs 10 residues. Per the germline V gene, CDR1 is SNHLY and CDR2 is FYNNEI. CDR3 amino acids: CASSVTKAFF. In DNA, the CDR3 is TGTGCCAGCAGTGTTACAAAAGCTTTCTTT. Variable domain in full (rest from reference TRBV2 and TRBJ1-1): EPEVTQTPSHQVTQMGQEVILRCVPISNHLYFYWYRQILGQKVEFLVSFYNNEISEKSEIFDDQFSVERPDGSNFTLKIRSTKLEDSAMYFCASSVTKAFFGQGTRLTVV.

This clonotype was seen many times. This rearrangement joins TRBV19 to TRBJ1-2, with 8 positions matching TRBD1. V lost 5 bases and J lost 3; bases outside the gene matches: 11. CDR3 length: 16 amino acids. Germline V CDR1 and CDR2: LNHDA, SQIVND (reference sequence). DNA of the CDR3: TGTGCCAGTAGTGCCTTAGGACAGGGAAGGGACTATGGCTACACCTTC. Translated, it gives CASSALGQGRDYGYTF.

V is TRBV9 and J is TRBJ2-7, with D perhaps TRBD1 (5 bases). Trimming took 0 bases from V and 3 from J, leaving 16 bases between them. Germline CDR1 SGDLS, CDR2 YYNGEE. This CDR3 is built from 16 residues. The CDR3: CASSVGWGANLYEQYF. Written as DNA, the CDR3 is TGTGCCAGCAGCGTAGGATGGGGCGCGAATCTCTACGAGCAGTACTTC.

This clonotype showed up just a few times. One base away lies a much larger clone, so this may be a sequencing read error. The chain combines TRBV11-3 with TRBJ2-3; D may be TRBD2 (6 bases). CDR1 is SGHNT and CDR2 is YENEEA in the germline V gene. The CDR3 totals 16 residues. The DNA of the CDR3 is TGTGCCCGCAGCTTAGTAACGGGGGAAAGCACAGATACGCAGTATTTT. Amino acids: CARSLVTGESTDTQYF.

In its sample, this clonotype was seen many times. This chain connects TRBV14 to TRBJ2-3, with D perhaps TRBD2 (5 bases). CDR3 length: 15 amino acids. The germline CDR1 and CDR2 sequences are SGHDN and FVKESK. The V gene lost 5 bases and the J gene lost 3 bases, with 15 bases spanning the gap. CDR3 region: CASSSRVQKTDTQYF. The CDR3 DNA follows: TGTGCCAGCAGCTCGCGGGTACAGAAGACAGATACGCAGTATTTT.

There are many counts of this clonotype. V and J are TRBV6-5 and TRBJ2-5; TRBD2 is a possible D gene (6 bases). Germline loops: CDR1 MNHEY, CDR2 SVGAGI. The CDR3 runs 20 residues. V was clipped by 0 bases and J by 2 bases, with 25 bases between them. The DNA for the CDR3 is TGTGCCAGCAGTTACTCGGTCCTGTTCTCCGGGGGTAGAACTCAAGAGACCCAGTACTTC. It encodes CASSYSVLFSGGRTQETQYF.

For this clonotype: Here the CDR3 omits its conserved ending phenylalanine or tryptophan, so a read error is the likely source. The DNA is omitted, as the CDR3 cannot be located on it reliably, and the CDR3 follows TCRdb's listing. The chain joins TRBV7-8 to TRBJ2-1; the table calls TRBD2, which could not be checked here. Termini included, the CDR3 measures 16 amino acids. Germline V CDR1 and CDR2: SGHVS, FQNEAQ. CDR3 sequence: CASSLIGGLALNEHFV.

This clonotype was seen ten or more times. This chain links TRBV12-3 or TRBV12-4 with TRBJ2-2; 12 bases are a match to TRBD2. Trimming took 6 bases from V and 3 from J; bases not matched to a gene: 17. The CDR3 is 20 residues long. This CDR3 reads CASSRQGAKGLAGYTGELFF. The CDR3 bases are TGTGCCAGCAGCCGACAGGGGGCAAAAGGACTAGCGGGGTACACCGGGGAGCTGTTTTTT.

The chain couples TRBV19 to TRBJ2-7; TRBD2 aligns across 12 bases. V shed 6 bases and J 6 bases; nucleotides not matched to a gene: 9. The CDR3 loop spans 15 amino acids. Germline CDR1 is LNHDA and CDR2 is SQIVND (reference sequence). CDR3 in amino acids: CASSPLAGGPGEQYF. CDR3 in DNA: TGTGCCAGTAGCCCGCTAGCGGGAGGGCCGGGCGAGCAGTACTTC.

In the case of this clonotype: One end of the junction is discordant with germline, which a read error may explain. The genes are TRBV12-3 or TRBV12-4 and TRBJ1-2; the match to TRBD1 covers 8 bases. CDR3 length: 13 residues. CDR3 DNA: TGTGCCAGCAGCAGAGACAGGGGAGGCGGCTGCACCTTC. Protein product: CASSRDRGGGCTF.

The chain couples TRBV27 to TRBJ2-5, with TRBD2 as a possible D gene (6 bases). The V end was cut by 1 base, the J end by 0 bases, with 12 bases between. From germline, CDR1 is MNHEY and CDR2 SMNVEV (reference sequence). CDR3 length equals 16 residues. In nucleotides, the CDR3 is TGTGCCAGCAGTTTATTGGCTAGCGCCTACCAAGAGACCCAGTACTTC. Its translation is CASSLLASAYQETQYF.

This clonotype was seen a handful of times. The rearrangement uses TRBV7-9 and TRBJ1-2; perhaps TRBD1 as D (5 bases). This CDR3 contains 15 residues. V dropped 7 bases and J dropped 8 bases, with 23 bases sitting between them. In germline, CDR1 is SEHNR, CDR2 FQNEAQ (reference sequence). CDR3 DNA: TGTGCCAGCAACCAGGACATGTCTGGCCAACTAGGCTACACCTTC. Translation: CASNQDMSGQLGYTF.

This clonotype came up many times. The chain employs TRBV20-1 and TRBJ2-7; TRBD2 is a possible D gene (6 bases). The V end lost 3 bases, the J end lost 0 bases, and 15 bases lay between the germline ends. Germline loops: CDR1 DFQATT, CDR2 SNEGSKA (reference sequence). The CDR3 length is 15 residues. The CDR3 region has the DNA TGCAGTGCTAGGTTATCTAGCGCGGGCTCCTACGAGCAGTACTTC. Its translation: CSARLSSAGSYEQYF.

The chain uses TRBV11-3 and TRBJ1-2; TRBD1 matches at 7 bases. Germline CDR1 and CDR2: SGHNT and YENEEA. The CDR3 spans 15 residues. V lost 5 bases, J lost 4 bases, and 10 bases stayed unmatched. In DNA form, the CDR3 reads TGTGCCAGCAGCCCAAAAGGGGGCAGCTTCTATGGCTACACCTTC. Translated, it gives CASSPKGGSFYGYTF.

This clonotype was counted ten times or more. The genes are TRBV5-1 and TRBJ2-3; tentatively, D is TRBD2 (5 bases). The V gene lost 4 bases and the J gene lost 3 bases, with 12 bases spanning the gap. Germline CDR1 SGHRS, CDR2 YFSETQ. There are 14 residues in the CDR3. The CDR3 DNA sequence: TGCGCCAGCAGCCCAATCCCGGGGACAGATACGCAGTATTTT. Protein product: CASSPIPGTDTQYF.